Included here is one TCR beta chain sequence, with context. Antigen: not known. This entry comes from a study of T cell repertoires in cytomegalovirus infection. Study as a whole: It was recently identified HLA-C-restricted and well-studied HLA-B-restricted CMV epitopes that the study used. A matching HLA type, together with CMV infection, was signaled by public TCR beta signatures. General study findings and limits: Clonotype analysis showed dominance of the ex vivo response by HLA-C-restricted CMV-specific TCR beta clonotypes. Of the TCR beta families, the public ones yielded a cumulative frequency that identified carriers of CMV plus the relevant HLA.

MiXCR was run by TCRdb on the reads, yielding one entry per CDR3 protein. The data contain just under 500,000 distinct CDR3 sequences, about 33% of them singletons. Trimming removed 3 bases at V and 7 bases at J, with 17 bases between. Germline assignment: CDR1 SGDLS and CDR2 YYNGEE. CDR3 length equals 15 residues. Specimen: cultured PBMCs, collected from culture after CMV antigen stimulation. This TCR was recovered from a human donor in good health (CMV status not recorded). Some clones in this sample may be carry-over from other donors' samples. The rearrangement links TRBV9 to TRBJ2-1; a weak D match, TRBD2 (7 bases). Here the CDR3 reads CASSAGGGPINEQFF. Written as DNA, the CDR3 is TGTGCCAGCAGCGCCGGCGGGGGCCCTATAAATGAGCAGTTCTTC.